This TCR beta chain was sequenced during a study of blood T cell repertoires in COVID-19. Background on the study: The samples span acute and convalescent COVID-19 from the United States, Italy and Spain. Sample material is recorded as cDNA or gDNA derived from T cells, B-cell-depleted T cells, or PBMCs.

Original processing notes: How many nucleated cells were present was estimated from reference gene primer amplification. The repertoire was sequenced with immunoSEQ multiplex PCR; TCRdb's copy has only in-frame clones and lacks some. That table gives V, J and clone size, and the DNA gave D and trimming. The sample yields about 400,000 clones, around 92% seen once. This CDR3 is built from 16 residues. The germline V gene has CDR1 SGHRS and CDR2 YFSETQ. The ends lost 4 bases at V and 4 bases at J; junction bases unmatched: 13. Residents of about two dozen US areas, aged roughly 18 to 95 years, made up the participants.

This TCR was sampled from a woman aged 25 to 39 who had recovered from COVID-19. The sample taken for sequencing was PBMCs or T cells enriched from blood (not recorded which). The gene calls are TRBV5-1 and TRBJ2-5, with 7 bases that match TRBD1. This chain's CDR3 is CASSLANDRVPETQYF. The CDR3 DNA follows: TGCGCCAGCAGCCTAGCAAACGACAGGGTCCCAGAGACCCAGTACTTC. Full variable domain (outside the CDR3, taken from reference TRBV5-1 and TRBJ2-5): KAGVTQTPRYLIKTRGQQVTLSCSPISGHRSVSWYQQTPGQGLQFLFEYFSETQRNKGNFPGRFSGRQFSNSRSEMNVSTLELGDSALYLCASSLANDRVPETQYFGPGTRLLVL.